The T cell receptor beta chain under discussion was sequenced for a study of monozygotic twins with inflammatory bowel disease. Germline values: CDR1 SGHDT, CDR2 YYEEEE. The CDR3 loop spans 16 amino acids. Using the 5' RACE reads, TCRdb records one entry per CDR3 protein without DNA. The table for this sample gives about 160,000 distinct CDR3 sequences. Sequencing input: blood. This TCR derives from a human donor with ulcerative colitis or Crohn's disease, or a healthy co-twin of an affected twin (not recorded which). V is TRBV5-6 and J is TRBJ2-1; TCRdb designates TRBD2, a call that cannot be tested without DNA. The CDR3 protein is CASSSKAGGSYNEQFF. The full variable domain, in which reference TRBV5-6 and TRBJ2-1 provide the parts outside the CDR3, is DAGVTQSPTHLIKTRGQQVTLRCSPKSGHDTVSWYQQALGQGPQFIFQYYEEEERQRGNFPDRFSGHQFPNYSSELNVNALLLGDSALYLCASSSKAGGSYNEQFFGPGTRLTVL.